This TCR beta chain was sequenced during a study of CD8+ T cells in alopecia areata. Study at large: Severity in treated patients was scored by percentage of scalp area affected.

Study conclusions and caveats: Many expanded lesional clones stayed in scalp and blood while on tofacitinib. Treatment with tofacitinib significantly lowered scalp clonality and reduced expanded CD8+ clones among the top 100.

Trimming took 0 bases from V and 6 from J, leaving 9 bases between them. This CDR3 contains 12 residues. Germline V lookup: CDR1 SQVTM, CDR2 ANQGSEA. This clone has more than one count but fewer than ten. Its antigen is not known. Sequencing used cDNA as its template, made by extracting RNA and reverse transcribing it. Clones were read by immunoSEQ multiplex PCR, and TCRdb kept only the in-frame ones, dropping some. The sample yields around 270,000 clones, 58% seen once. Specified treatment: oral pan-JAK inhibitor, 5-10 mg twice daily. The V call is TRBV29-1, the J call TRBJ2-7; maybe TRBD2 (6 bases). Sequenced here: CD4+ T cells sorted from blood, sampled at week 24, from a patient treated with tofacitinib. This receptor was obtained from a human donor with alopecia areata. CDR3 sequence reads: CSVEDAGIEQYF. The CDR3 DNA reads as TGCAGCGTTGAAGATGCGGGAATCGAGCAGTACTTC.